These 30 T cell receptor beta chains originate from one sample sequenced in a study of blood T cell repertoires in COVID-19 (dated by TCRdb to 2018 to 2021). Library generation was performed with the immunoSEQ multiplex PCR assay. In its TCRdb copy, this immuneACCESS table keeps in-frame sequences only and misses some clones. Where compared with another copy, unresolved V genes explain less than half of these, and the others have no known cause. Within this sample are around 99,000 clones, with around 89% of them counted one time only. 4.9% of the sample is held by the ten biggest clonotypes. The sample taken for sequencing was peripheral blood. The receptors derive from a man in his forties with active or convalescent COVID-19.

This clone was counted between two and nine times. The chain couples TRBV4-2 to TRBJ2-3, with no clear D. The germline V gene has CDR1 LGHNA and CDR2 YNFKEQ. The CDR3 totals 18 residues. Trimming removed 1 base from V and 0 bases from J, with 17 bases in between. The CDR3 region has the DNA TGTGCCAGCAGCCAAGTGGTTTCTGCGGATTCTAGCACAGATACGCAGTATTTT. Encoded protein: CASSQVVSADSSTDTQYF.

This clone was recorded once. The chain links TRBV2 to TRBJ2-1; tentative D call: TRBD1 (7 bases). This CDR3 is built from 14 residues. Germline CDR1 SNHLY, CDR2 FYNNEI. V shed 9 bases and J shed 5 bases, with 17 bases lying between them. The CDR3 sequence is CASRLGTANNEQFF. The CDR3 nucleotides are TGTGCCAGTCGACTAGGGACAGCTAACAATGAGCAGTTCTTC.

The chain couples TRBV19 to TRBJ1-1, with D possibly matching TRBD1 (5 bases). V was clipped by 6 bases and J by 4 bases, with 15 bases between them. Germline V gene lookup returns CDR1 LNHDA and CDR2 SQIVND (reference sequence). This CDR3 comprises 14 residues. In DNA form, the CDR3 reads TGTGCCAGTAGGCAGCAGGGTGGAAGCACTGAAGCTTTCTTT. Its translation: CASRQQGGSTEAFF.

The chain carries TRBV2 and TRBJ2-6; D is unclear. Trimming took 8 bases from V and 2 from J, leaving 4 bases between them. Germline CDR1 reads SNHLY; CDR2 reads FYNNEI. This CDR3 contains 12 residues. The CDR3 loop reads CASEAGANVLTF. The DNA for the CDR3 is TGTGCCAGCGAGGCTGGGGCCAACGTCCTGACTTTC. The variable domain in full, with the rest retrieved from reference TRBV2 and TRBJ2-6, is EPEVTQTPSHQVTQMGQEVILRCVPISNHLYFYWYRQILGQKVEFLVSFYNNEISEKSEIFDDQFSVERPDGSNFTLKIRSTKLEDSAMYFCASEAGANVLTFGAGSRLTVL.

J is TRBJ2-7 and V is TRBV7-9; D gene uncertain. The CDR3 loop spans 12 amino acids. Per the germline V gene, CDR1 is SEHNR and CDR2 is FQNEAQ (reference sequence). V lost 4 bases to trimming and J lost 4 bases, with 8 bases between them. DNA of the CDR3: TGTGCCAGCAGCTCCGCGAATTACGAGCAGTACTTC. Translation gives CASSSANYEQYF.

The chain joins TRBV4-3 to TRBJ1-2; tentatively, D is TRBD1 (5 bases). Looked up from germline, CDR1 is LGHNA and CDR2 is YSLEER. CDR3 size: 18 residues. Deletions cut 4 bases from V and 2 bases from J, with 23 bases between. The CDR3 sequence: CASSRTSGTDSLNYGYTF. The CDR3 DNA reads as TGCGCCAGCAGCCGTACTTCCGGGACTGACTCCCTAAACTATGGCTACACCTTC.

CDR3 coding DNA: TGTGCCAGCAGTCCCGGGACAGGTCTGGGCTACACCTTC. Protein sequence: CASSPGTGLGYTF. This chain uses TRBV12-3 or TRBV12-4 with TRBJ1-2; 8 bases agree with TRBD1. V shed 5 bases, J shed 8 bases, and the junction held 7 bases outside the gene matches. The CDR3 has 13 residues.

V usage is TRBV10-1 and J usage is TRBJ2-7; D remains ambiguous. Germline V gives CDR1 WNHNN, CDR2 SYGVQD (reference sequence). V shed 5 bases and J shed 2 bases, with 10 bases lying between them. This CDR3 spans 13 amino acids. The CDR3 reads CASSPCYPYEQYF. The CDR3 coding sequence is TGCGCCAGCAGTCCGTGCTACCCCTACGAGCAGTACTTC.

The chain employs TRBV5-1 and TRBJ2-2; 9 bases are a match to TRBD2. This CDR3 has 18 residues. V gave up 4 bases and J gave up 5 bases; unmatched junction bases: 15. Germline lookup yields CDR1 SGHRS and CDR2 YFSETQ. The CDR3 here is CASSIRDRSSGTTGELFF. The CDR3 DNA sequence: TGCGCCAGCAGCATACGGGACAGATCTAGCGGGACAACCGGGGAGCTGTTTTTT.

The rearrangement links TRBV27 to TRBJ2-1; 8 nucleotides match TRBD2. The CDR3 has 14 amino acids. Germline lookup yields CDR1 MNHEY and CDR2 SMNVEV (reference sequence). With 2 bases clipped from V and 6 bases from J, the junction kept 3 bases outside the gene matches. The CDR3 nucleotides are TGTGCCAGCAGTTTAGGGACTAGATTCAATGAGCAGTTCTTC. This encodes CASSLGTRFNEQFF.

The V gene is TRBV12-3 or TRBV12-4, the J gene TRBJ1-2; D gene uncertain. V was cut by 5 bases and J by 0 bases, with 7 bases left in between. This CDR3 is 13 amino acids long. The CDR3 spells CASSPTSNYGYTF. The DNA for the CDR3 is TGTGCCAGCAGTCCGACATCTAACTATGGCTACACCTTC.

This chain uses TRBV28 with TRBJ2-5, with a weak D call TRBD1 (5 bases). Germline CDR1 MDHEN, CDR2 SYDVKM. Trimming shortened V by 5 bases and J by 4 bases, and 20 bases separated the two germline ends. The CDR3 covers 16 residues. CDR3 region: CASSLDRLGLRETQYF. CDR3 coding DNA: TGTGCCAGCAGTCTAGACAGACTTGGTTTGCGAGAGACCCAGTACTTC.

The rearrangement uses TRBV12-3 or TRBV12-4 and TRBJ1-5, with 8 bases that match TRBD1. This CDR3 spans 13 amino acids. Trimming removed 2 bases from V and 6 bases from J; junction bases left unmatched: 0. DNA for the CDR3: TGTGCCAGCAGTTTAACAGGGGGTCAGCCCCAGCATTTT. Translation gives CASSLTGGQPQHF.

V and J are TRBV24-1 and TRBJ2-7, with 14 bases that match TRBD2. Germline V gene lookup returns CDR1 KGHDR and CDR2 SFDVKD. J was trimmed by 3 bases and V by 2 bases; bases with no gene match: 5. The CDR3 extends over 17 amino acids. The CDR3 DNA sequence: TGTGCCACCAGTGATTCATTCGGGACTAGCGGGAGCTACGAGCAGTACTTC. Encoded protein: CATSDSFGTSGSYEQYF.

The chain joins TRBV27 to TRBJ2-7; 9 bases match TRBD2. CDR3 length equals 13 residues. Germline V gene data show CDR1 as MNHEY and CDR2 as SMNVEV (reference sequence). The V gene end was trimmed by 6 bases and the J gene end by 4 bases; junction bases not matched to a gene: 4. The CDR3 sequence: CASSWTSAYEQYF. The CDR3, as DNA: TGTGCCAGCAGCTGGACTAGCGCTTACGAGCAGTACTTC.

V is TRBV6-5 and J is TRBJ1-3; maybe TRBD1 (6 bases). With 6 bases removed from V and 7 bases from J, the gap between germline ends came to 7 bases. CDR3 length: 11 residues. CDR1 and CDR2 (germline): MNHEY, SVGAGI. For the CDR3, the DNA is TGTGCCAGCAGAGGACAGAACACCATATATTTT. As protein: CASRGQNTIYF.

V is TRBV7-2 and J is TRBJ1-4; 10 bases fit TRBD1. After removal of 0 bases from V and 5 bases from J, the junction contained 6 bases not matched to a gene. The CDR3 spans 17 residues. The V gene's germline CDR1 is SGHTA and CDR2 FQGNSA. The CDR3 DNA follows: TGTGCCAGCAGCTTAGCCCGGAGGACAGGGGGGAATGAAAAACTGTTTTTT. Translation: CASSLARRTGGNEKLFF.

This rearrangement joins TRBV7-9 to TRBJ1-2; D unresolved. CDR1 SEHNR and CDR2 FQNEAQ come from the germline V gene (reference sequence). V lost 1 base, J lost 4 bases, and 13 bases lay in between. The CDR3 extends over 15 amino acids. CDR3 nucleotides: TGTGCCAGCAGCTTAGGGAGGGAAAAAAGCTATGGCTACACCTTC. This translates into CASSLGREKSYGYTF.

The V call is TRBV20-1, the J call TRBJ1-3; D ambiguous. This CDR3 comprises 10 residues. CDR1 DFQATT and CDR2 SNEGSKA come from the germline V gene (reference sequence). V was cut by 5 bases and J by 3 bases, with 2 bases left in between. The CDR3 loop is CSAHGNTIYF. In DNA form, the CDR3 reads TGCAGTGCTCATGGAAACACCATATATTTT.

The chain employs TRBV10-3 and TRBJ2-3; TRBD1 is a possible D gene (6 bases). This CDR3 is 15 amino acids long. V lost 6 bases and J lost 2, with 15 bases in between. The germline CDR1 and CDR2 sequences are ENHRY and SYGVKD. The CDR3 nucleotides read TGTGCCATCAGGGGAACAGGGACGGTCACAGATACGCAGTATTTT. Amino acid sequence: CAIRGTGTVTDTQYF.

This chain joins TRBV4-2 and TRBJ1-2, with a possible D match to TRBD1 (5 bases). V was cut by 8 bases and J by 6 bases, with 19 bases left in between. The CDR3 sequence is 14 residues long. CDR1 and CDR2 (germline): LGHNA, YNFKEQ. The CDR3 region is CASASRTQSHGYTF. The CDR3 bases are TGTGCCAGCGCATCAAGGACACAATCCCATGGCTACACCTTC.

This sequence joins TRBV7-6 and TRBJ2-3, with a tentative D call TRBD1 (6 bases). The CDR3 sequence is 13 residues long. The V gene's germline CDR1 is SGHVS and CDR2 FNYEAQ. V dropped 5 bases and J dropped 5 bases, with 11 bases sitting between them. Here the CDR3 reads CASSPQGGDTQYF. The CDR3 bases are TGTGCCAGCAGCCCACAAGGGGGAGATACGCAGTATTTT.

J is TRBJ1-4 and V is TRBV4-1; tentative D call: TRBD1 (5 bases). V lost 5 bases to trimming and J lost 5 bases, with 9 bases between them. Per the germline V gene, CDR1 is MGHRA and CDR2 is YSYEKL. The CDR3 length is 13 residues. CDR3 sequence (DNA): TGCGCCAGCAGCTCACAGGAAAATGAAAAACTGTTTTTT. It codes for CASSSQENEKLFF.

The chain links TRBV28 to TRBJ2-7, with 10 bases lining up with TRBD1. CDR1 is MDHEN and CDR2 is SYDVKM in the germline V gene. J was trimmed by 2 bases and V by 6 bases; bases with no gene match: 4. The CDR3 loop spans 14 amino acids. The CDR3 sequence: CASRGTGVPYEQYF. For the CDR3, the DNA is TGTGCCAGCAGGGGGACAGGGGTCCCCTACGAGCAGTACTTC.

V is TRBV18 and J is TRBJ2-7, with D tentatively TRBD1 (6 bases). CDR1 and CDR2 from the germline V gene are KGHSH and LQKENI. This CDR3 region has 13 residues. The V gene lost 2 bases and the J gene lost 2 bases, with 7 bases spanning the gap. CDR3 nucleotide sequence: TGTGCCAGCTCACCAGGACAGCCCTACGAGCAGTACTTC. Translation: CASSPGQPYEQYF.

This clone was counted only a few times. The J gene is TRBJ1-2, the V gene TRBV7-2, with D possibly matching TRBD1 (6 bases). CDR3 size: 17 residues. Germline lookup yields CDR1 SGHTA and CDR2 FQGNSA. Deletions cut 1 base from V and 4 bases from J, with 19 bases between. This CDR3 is CASSLDVTAGDFYGYTF. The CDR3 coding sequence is TGTGCCAGCAGCTTAGACGTCACAGCAGGGGATTTCTATGGCTACACCTTC.

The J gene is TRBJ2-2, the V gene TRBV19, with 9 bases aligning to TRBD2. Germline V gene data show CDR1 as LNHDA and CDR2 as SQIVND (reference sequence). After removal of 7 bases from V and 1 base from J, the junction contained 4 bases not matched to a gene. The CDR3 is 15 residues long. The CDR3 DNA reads TGTGCCAGTACCGTACTAGCGGGGAACACCGGGGAGCTGTTTTTT. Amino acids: CASTVLAGNTGELFF.

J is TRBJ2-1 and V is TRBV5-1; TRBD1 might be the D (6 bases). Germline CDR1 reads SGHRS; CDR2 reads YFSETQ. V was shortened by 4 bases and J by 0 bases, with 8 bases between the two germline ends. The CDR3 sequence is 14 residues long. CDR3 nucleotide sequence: TGCGCCAGCAGCCAAGGGGGCTCCTACAATGAGCAGTTCTTC. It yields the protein CASSQGGSYNEQFF.

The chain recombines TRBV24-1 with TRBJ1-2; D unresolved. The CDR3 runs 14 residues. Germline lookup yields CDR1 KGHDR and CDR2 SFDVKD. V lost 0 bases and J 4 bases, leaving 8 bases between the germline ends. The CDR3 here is CATSDLAGSYGYTF. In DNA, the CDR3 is TGTGCCACCAGTGATTTGGCGGGAAGCTATGGCTACACCTTC.

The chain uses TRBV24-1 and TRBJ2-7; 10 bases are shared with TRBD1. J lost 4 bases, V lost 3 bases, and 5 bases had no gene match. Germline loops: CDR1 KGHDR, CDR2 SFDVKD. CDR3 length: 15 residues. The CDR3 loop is CATSDPDRGLYEQYF. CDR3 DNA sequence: TGTGCCACCAGTGATCCCGACAGGGGGCTTTACGAGCAGTACTTC.